This is a list of T cell receptor beta chains from one sample in a study of shared clonotypes between healthy human individuals. Method: immunoSEQ multiplex PCR; TCRdb's copy keeps in-frame clones and lacks some. The sample yields approximately 500,000 clones, about 96% seen once. The sample comprised naive CD4+ T cells sorted from blood. All receptors come from a woman aged 25 to 39 in good health. Both conserved end residues are part of each CDR3. D genes are given only for firm matches. For some rows the clone size is stated as once, few or many, or as a class when expanded; others skip it.

V gene	clone size	D gene	J gene	CDR3 protein	CDR3 DNA
TRBV27	.	.	TRBJ1-2	CASSYTGTDGYTF	TGTGCCAGCAGTTATACAGGGACGGACGGCTACACCTTC
TRBV21-1	.	.	TRBJ2-1	CASTHPGVRLARNEQFF	TGTGCCAGCACTCACCCCGGCGTGAGACTAGCGCGCAATGAGCAGTTCTTC
TRBV18	.	.	TRBJ1-2	CASSPQDALSVYGYTF	TGTGCCAGCTCACCACAGGACGCATTGTCTGTCTATGGCTACACCTTC
TRBV5-1	.	TRBD2	TRBJ2-3	CASSLVLAGVYDTQYF	TGCGCCAGCAGCTTGGTCCTAGCGGGGGTTTACGATACGCAGTATTTT
TRBV7-7	.	TRBD1	TRBJ2-7	CASSLPGQGSEQYF	TGTGCCAGCAGCTTACCTGGACAGGGTTCCGAGCAGTACTTC
TRBV18	.	.	TRBJ2-7	CASSLEGVGYEQYF	TGTGCCAGCTCACTTGAAGGGGTCGGGTACGAGCAGTACTTC
TRBV5-1	.	TRBD2	TRBJ2-7	CASSRLADSYEQYF	TGCGCCAGCAGCCGTCTAGCGGACTCCTACGAGCAGTACTTC
TRBV19	.	.	TRBJ2-2	CASSIGELRLPMNTGELFF	TGTGCCAGTAGTATAGGGGAGCTGCGACTACCTATGAACACCGGGGAGCTGTTTTTT
TRBV7-9	.	TRBD2	TRBJ2-3	CASSTGTSGIVGDTQYF	TGTGCCAGCAGCACGGGGACTAGCGGGATCGTCGGAGATACGCAGTATTTT
TRBV13	.	TRBD2	TRBJ2-1	CASRQGLAGSSYNEQFF	TGTGCCAGCAGGCAAGGACTAGCGGGAAGCTCCTACAATGAGCAGTTCTTC
TRBV19	.	.	TRBJ1-1	CASSEGSTGNTEAFF	TGTGCCAGTAGTGAGGGGTCAACAGGGAACACTGAAGCTTTCTTT
TRBV7-2	.	.	TRBJ2-1	CASSLRLGPRSSYNEQFF	TGTGCCAGCAGCCTCCGCTTAGGACCGCGGAGCTCCTACAATGAGCAGTTCTTC
TRBV2	.	TRBD2	TRBJ2-7	CASTQSGGLSHEQYF	TGTGCCAGCACTCAAAGCGGGGGACTTAGCCACGAGCAGTACTTC
TRBV18	.	.	TRBJ1-1	CASSEGRGNTEAFF	TGTGCCAGCTCAGAGGGCCGAGGGAACACTGAAGCTTTCTTT
TRBV28	.	TRBD1	TRBJ2-7	CASSLTGIGYEQYF	TGTGCCAGCAGCCTGACAGGGATTGGGTACGAGCAGTACTTC
TRBV11-2	.	TRBD2	TRBJ2-5	CASSLGSGARAATQYF	TGTGCCAGCAGCTTAGGAAGCGGGGCACGGGCTGCGACCCAGTACTTC
TRBV4-1	.	.	TRBJ2-7	CASSPGGSYEQYF	TGCGCCAGCAGCCCTGGGGGGAGTTACGAGCAGTACTTC
TRBV5-1	.	.	TRBJ1-4	CASRLAGPDEKLFF	TGCGCCAGCAGGCTCGCAGGTCCGGACGAAAAACTGTTTTTT
TRBV10-3	.	.	TRBJ1-2	CAISGQGNYGYTF	TGTGCCATCAGTGGCCAGGGGAACTATGGCTACACCTTC
TRBV5-1	.	TRBD1	TRBJ2-7	CASSPGTGGSYEQYF	TGCGCCAGCAGCCCAGGGACAGGGGGCTCCTACGAGCAGTACTTC
TRBV7-9	.	TRBD1	TRBJ1-2	CASSRPGTGLDGYTF	TGTGCCAGCAGCCGTCCCGGGACAGGGTTGGATGGCTACACCTTC
TRBV7-9	.	TRBD1	TRBJ1-4	CASSTQGGSEKLFF	TGTGCCAGCAGCACCCAGGGGGGGAGTGAAAAACTGTTTTTT
TRBV7-2	.	.	TRBJ1-1	CASSLDEGTEAFF	TGTGCCAGCAGCTTAGACGAGGGCACTGAAGCTTTCTTT
TRBV10-3	.	.	TRBJ2-5	CAISDRVKTQYF	TGTGCCATCAGTGATAGGGTAAAGACCCAGTACTTC
TRBV2	.	.	TRBJ2-1	CASRDAVYEQFF	TGTGCCAGCCGTGACGCTGTGTATGAGCAGTTCTTC
TRBV5-6	.	.	TRBJ1-1	CASSLLAPGTEAFF	TGTGCCAGCAGCTTGCTGGCTCCGGGGACTGAAGCTTTCTTT
TRBV7-2	.	.	TRBJ2-1	CASSLVWGRENEQFF	TGTGCCAGCAGCTTAGTTTGGGGGCGTGAGAATGAGCAGTTCTTC
TRBV27	once	.	TRBJ1-3	CASSLSRQNLKQNSGNTIYF	TGTGCCAGCAGTTTATCGAGACAGAACCTAAAGCAAAACTCTGGAAACACCATATATTTT
TRBV6-6	.	.	TRBJ2-5	CASSSGPSETQYF	TGTGCCAGCAGTTCGGGACCTTCAGAGACCCAGTACTTC
TRBV28	.	TRBD2	TRBJ2-7	CASSPGTSRGRTYEQYF	TGTGCCAGCAGTCCAGGGACTAGTCGCGGGAGAACCTACGAGCAGTACTTC
TRBV6-6	.	.	TRBJ2-3	CASSYGGADTQYF	TGTGCCAGCAGTTACGGGGGCGCTGATACGCAGTATTTT
TRBV21-1	.	.	TRBJ2-7	CASSNSAEIYEQYF	TGTGCCAGCAGCAATTCAGCGGAGATCTACGAGCAGTACTTC
TRBV5-6	.	.	TRBJ2-1	CASSLVVGGILEFF	TGTGCCAGCAGCTTGGTCGTCGGGGGAATTTTGGAGTTCTTC
TRBV6-5	once	.	TRBJ2-4	CASSYGAKNIQYF	TGTGCCAGCAGTTACGGGGCCAAAAACATTCAGTACTTC
TRBV5-6	.	.	TRBJ1-2	CASSLGGVDGYTF	TGTGCCAGCAGCCTTGGTGGAGTCGATGGCTACACCTTC
TRBV19	.	TRBD1	TRBJ1-1	CASRGQGARAFF	TGTGCCAGTAGGGGACAGGGGGCGCGGGCTTTCTTT
TRBV4-2	.	.	TRBJ2-5	CASSQDRRQTQYF	TGTGCCAGCAGCCAAGATAGGCGGCAGACCCAGTACTTC
TRBV28	.	.	TRBJ2-7	CASSKDQGEQYF	TGTGCCAGCAGTAAGGACCAGGGGGAGCAGTACTTC
TRBV2	.	TRBD2	TRBJ2-7	CASSETGGTHEQYF	TGTGCCAGCAGTGAAACGGGAGGGACCCACGAGCAGTACTTC
TRBV5-8	.	TRBD1	TRBJ1-6	CASRGDRSNSPLHF	TGTGCCAGCAGAGGGGACAGGTCGAATTCACCCCTCCACTTT
TRBV6-5	.	.	TRBJ1-2	CASSVAGDGYTF	TGTGCCAGCAGCGTAGCCGGGGATGGCTACACCTTC
TRBV7-9	.	TRBD1	TRBJ2-7	CASSFGTGKYEQYF	TGTGCCAGCAGCTTTGGGACAGGGAAATACGAGCAGTACTTC
TRBV30	.	TRBD2	TRBJ2-1	CAWRGTSDSYNEQFF	TGTGCCTGGAGGGGGACTAGTGACTCCTACAATGAGCAGTTCTTC
TRBV7-8	.	.	TRBJ1-2	CASSLGGLGGYTF	TGTGCCAGCAGCTTAGGGGGTCTAGGTGGCTACACCTTC
TRBV18	once	TRBD2	TRBJ2-7	CASSETSATYEQYF	TGTGCCAGCTCGGAGACTAGCGCCACCTACGAGCAGTACTTC
TRBV5-1	.	.	TRBJ1-5	CASSLGDNQPQHF	TGCGCCAGCAGCTTAGGGGACAATCAGCCCCAGCATTTT
TRBV28	.	.	TRBJ1-1	CASRGTKKAFF	TGTGCCAGCAGGGGCACCAAAAAAGCTTTCTTT
TRBV27	.	.	TRBJ2-7	CASSLSYREVKTYEQYF	TGTGCCAGCAGTTTATCGTACCGTGAAGTCAAGACCTACGAGCAGTACTTC
TRBV6-4	.	TRBD2	TRBJ2-1	CASSAPGLAGTRSYNEQFF	TGTGCCAGCAGTGCCCCGGGACTAGCGGGAACCCGCTCCTACAATGAGCAGTTCTTC
TRBV6-5	.	.	TRBJ2-3	CASSYGTARDTQYF	TGTGCCAGCAGTTACGGAACTGCGCGCGATACGCAGTATTTT
TRBV18	.	TRBD1	TRBJ2-7	CASSAGTGDYEQYF	TGTGCCAGCTCAGCCGGGACAGGGGACTACGAGCAGTACTTC
TRBV28	.	.	TRBJ2-3	CATSQGRSHTDTQYF	TGTGCCACCAGTCAAGGGAGGAGTCACACAGATACGCAGTATTTT
TRBV6-5	.	TRBD1	TRBJ2-7	CASSRDRGAEQYF	TGTGCCAGCAGTAGGGACAGGGGCGCCGAGCAGTACTTC
TRBV11-3	.	TRBD2	TRBJ2-7	CASSLRLAATYEQYF	TGTGCCAGCAGCTTAAGACTAGCGGCCACCTACGAGCAGTACTTC
TRBV5-1	.	.	TRBJ2-7	CASSLTGYEQYF	TGCGCCAGCAGCTTAACCGGGTACGAGCAGTACTTC
TRBV9	few	TRBD2	TRBJ2-2	CASSRTSASPGELFF	TGTGCCAGCAGCCGGACTAGTGCCTCCCCCGGGGAGCTGTTTTTT
TRBV19	.	.	TRBJ2-7	CATSAGGGGYEQYF	TGTGCCACCTCGGCCGGAGGAGGGGGCTACGAGCAGTACTTC
TRBV27	.	.	TRBJ2-7	CASSSPRQGGYEQYF	TGTGCCAGCAGTTCCCCCCGCCAGGGGGGGTACGAGCAGTACTTC